The sequence of this TCR beta chain was determined in a study of cytomegalovirus exposure and HLA in healthy donors (dated by TCRdb to 2016 to 2017). About the study as a whole: In an earlier analysis of under 750 of the donors, about 260 Gb of sequence data and approximately 100 million unique TCR beta sequences from about 180 million T cells were reported. An early release that covered more than 550 HLA-typed donors contained approximately 300 gigabases of sequencing data and around 80 million unique TCR sequences. Of the approximately 400 genotyped donors, about 84% fell in the genetic ancestry cluster associated with self-reported Caucasian donors. The aim of the study was to test whether cataloging public T cell receptors could identify signatures of past pathogen exposure. The study used immunosequencing to profile the T cell repertoires of 670 or so subjects and linked those repertoires to cytomegalovirus serostatus. A separate validation cohort of roughly 130 different subjects was used in addition to the roughly 620-subject first cohort. High-throughput TCR immunosequencing, statistical association of individual TCRs with disease status, and machine learning were combined to predict cytomegalovirus infection status. In a later analysis, previously published TCR beta repertoires from several hundred donors were re-analyzed and high-resolution HLA genotyping was added so that TCR occurrence patterns could be studied. Rather than drawing on any new phenotypic data, the later analysis identified candidate immune exposures from TCR beta sequences and the way those sequences occurred across donors. An earlier analysis of 587 of the donors applied high-throughput TCR beta sequencing to assess whether each TCR beta V gene segment acted as functional or pseudogenic. Donor age, sex, ethnicity and CMV serostatus were compiled together with the repertoire data. A later genetic analysis took genome-wide SNP genotypes for about 65% of the 666 donors and used that subset as a discovery cohort. Every repertoire in the discovery cohort had been generated on one and the same sequencing platform. Class I and class II HLA loci were covered by the typing at four-digit resolution. The number of typed donors differed by locus: roughly 620-630 for A, B, C, DRB1 and DQB1; 522 for DQA1; roughly 600 for DPA1; and some 470 for DPB1. Four or five DR-DQ haplotypes were treated as single units for association and clustering because of strong linkage in the cohort. Among a few hundred genotyped donors of the cohort, an average of approximately 250,000 unique TCR beta nucleotide sequences were sequenced per donor, roughly 20% of them non-productive. The research as a whole found: Most CMV-associated TCR beta chains appeared to be HLA-restricted in a later analysis, and the HLA associations seemed to be driven largely by CMV exposure. A few of the identified cytomegalovirus-associated TCR beta chains were confirmed in vitro to be specific for cytomegalovirus antigens. HLA typing was unavailable for some donors at each locus, so association tests used only the typed subset. This cohort had only TCR beta chains sequenced, and the lack of alpha or paired-chain data limited which features could be detected. Compared with the approximately 710-donor mean, donors in an Asian-associated ancestry cluster had fewer N-insertions in productive TCRs, according to a later genetic analysis. According to a later analysis, parvovirus B19, influenza, CMV and Epstein-Barr virus appeared linked to several top co-occurrence clusters. Most TCR sequences were seen in very few donors, while some public TCRs were found in many individuals. When HLA alleles, especially DR and DQ, strongly co-occurred, TCR associations were difficult to assign to individual alleles. V-gene and J-gene trimming of TCR beta chains was associated with a missense DCLRE1C variant in a later genetic analysis, and the association was replicated in an independent cohort. It was suggested by the authors that the approach could potentially be generalized to other disease states and immunological phenotypes. Correlated functional status among segregating V segments might be attributable to linkage disequilibrium, but an unknown experimental factor could not be ruled out. At a false discovery rate of 0.05, a later analysis linked 15,000 to 20,000 TCR beta sequences to specific HLA alleles. The study listed around 160 TCR beta chains as associated with cytomegalovirus. A later analysis found that HLA-associated TCR beta chains were more clonally expanded and had lower generation probabilities than equally common non-associated chains. Broadly in line with IMGT annotations, most TCR beta V segments showed up in productive rearrangements about 87% or about 30% of the time in an earlier analysis of approximately 640 of the donors. Because counts were too low, about 17 rarely observed V segments, including chromosome 9 orphons, were excluded from the earlier analysis of around 590 of the donors. Some IMGT-functional V segments, including TRBV6-2 and TRBV6-3, could not be distinguished by the 87-base-pair reads and were therefore excluded. A further reported finding was that TCR beta sequences accurately predicted the HLA-A and HLA-B alleles for most subjects in the first cohort. The classifier was reported to diagnose cytomegalovirus status with high specificity and sensitivity in both the original cohort and the validation cohort. Sequencing depth was assumed to be roughly uniform across donors in the presence/absence analyses, though that assumption may not hold. In a later analysis, TCR association rates were found to vary across HLA loci, with the most associated TCRs seen for DRB1 alleles and the fewest for HLA-C alleles. A group of highly shared sequence variants was considered likely to be a technical artifact of the sequencing pipeline. CMV serostatus was the only immune exposure information available for the cohort.

Comments on this clone: Its antigen is currently not known. Nothing much larger sits one base from this clone, and base qualities are not available.

The library was prepared using the immunoSEQ multiplex PCR assay. For the multiplex PCR, a mixture combining 60 forward primers for TCR Vbeta segments and 13 reverse primers for TCR Jbeta segments was used. The CDR3 region of rearranged TCR beta genes was amplified from genomic DNA with a multiplex PCR assay. On the Illumina HiSeq System, the amplified TCR beta libraries were sequenced as 87-base-pair reads. For the original study's pipeline: In a later analysis, around 80 million unique TCR beta chains were counted across the 690 or so repertoires, and roughly 11 million of these chains were shared by at least two donors. To remove PCR and sequencing errors, raw reads were error-corrected and collapsed into unique sequences using a nearest-neighbor algorithm that merged closely related sequences. Alignment of CDR3 sequences to IMGT reference sequences was used to assign V, D and J gene segments. For a sequence to be retained, at least a six-nucleotide match to both a V gene segment and a J gene segment was required. A rearrangement was called productive if the CDR3 had no stop codons and remained in frame with V and J, and every other rearrangement was called non-productive. Following IMGT convention, CDR3 was defined as the stretch from the second conserved V-encoded cysteine to the conserved J-encoded phenylalanine. The earlier analysis of some 600 of the donors excluded sequences that lacked an unambiguous match to a single V gene segment. An earlier analysis of several hundred of the donors called V segments functional above 56.7% productive rearrangements and segregating when the between-donor standard deviation exceeded 5%. A statistical classification framework was developed to diagnose cytomegalovirus status using the catalog of TCR beta chain sequences. In a later analysis, V and J genes were assigned by comparing TCR nucleotide sequences against IMGT/GENE-DB human TR gene sequences. Using the TCRdist pipeline, a later analysis assigned CDR3 sequences along with most-parsimonious VDJ recombination scenarios. In a later analysis, each TCR beta chain was defined by its CDR3 amino acid sequence together with its V-gene family, and reads lacking a unique V-gene family were excluded. A later analysis removed several hundred highly shared, low-generation-probability nucleotide sequences to deal with suspected cross-contamination and a sequencing artifact. A later analysis calculated a clonal expansion index for each public chain from normalized within-repertoire ranks of inferred template counts. A later analysis computed generation probabilities with a VDJ recombination model fitted to out-of-frame rearrangements, and checked the results against IGoR. In a later analysis, hypergeometric tests were used to score TCR-TCR, TCR-HLA and TCR-CMV co-occurrence, with a repertoire-size bias correction applied to TCR pairs. A later analysis estimated false discovery rates by permuting HLA or CMV assignments 20 times. In a later analysis, co-occurring TCRs were grouped using DBSCAN, with TCRdist sequence similarity added in when clustering inside HLA-allele-positive subsets. For co-occurrence clustering, repertoires with fewer than 30,000 or more than 120,000 public chains were excluded, along with 4 to 6 repertoires with anomalous nucleotide sharing. In TCRdb, the immuneACCESS table is reduced to in-frame sequences with V and J assigned. These tables do not hold every clone; where another copy was compared, an unresolved V gene accounts for under half, and the others remain unexplained. V and J calls and clone size are copied from that table; D and trimming were computed from the DNA. Across this sample there are 100,000 to 150,000 clones, with 73% seen only once. The ten largest clonotypes hold about 4.5% of the sample.

In total, roughly 710 healthy bone marrow donors made up the cohort. All cohort members were sampled while nominally healthy, although unrecorded immune exposures were likely present. The donor tested CMV seropositive, placing the donor among the approximately 310 seropositive members of the cohort. A peripheral blood sample was collected from each donor, and TCR beta sequencing was performed on peripheral blood mononuclear cells. The Qiagen DNeasy Blood Extraction Kit was used to extract genomic DNA from the blood cell samples. The germline V gene sets CDR1 to MDHEN and CDR2 to SYDVKM. V and J are truncated by 5 bases and 4 bases respectively, leaving an intervening sequence of 18 bases. The CDR3 numbers 15 residues from cysteine through phenylalanine. Here the CDR3 DNA is all that survives: 45 bases in frame from base 1.

The clonotype was recovered from a man in his 60s in good health and CMV-seropositive. The sequenced material came from PBMCs. The chain joins TRBV28 to TRBJ2-7; TRBD1 is perhaps the D gene, given 6 matching bases. The bases are TGTGCCAGCAGTCGCCTCACGAGACAGGTATACGAGCAGTACTTC. This is translated as CASSRLTRQVYEQYF. Beyond the CDR3, the reference TRBV28 and TRBJ2-7 genes provide the residues; the full variable domain reads: DVKVTQSSRYLVKRTGEKVFLECVQDMDHENMFWYRQDPGLGLRLIYFSYDVKMKEKGDIPEGYSVSREKKERFSLILESASTNQTSMYLCASSRLTRQVYEQYFGPGTRLTVT.